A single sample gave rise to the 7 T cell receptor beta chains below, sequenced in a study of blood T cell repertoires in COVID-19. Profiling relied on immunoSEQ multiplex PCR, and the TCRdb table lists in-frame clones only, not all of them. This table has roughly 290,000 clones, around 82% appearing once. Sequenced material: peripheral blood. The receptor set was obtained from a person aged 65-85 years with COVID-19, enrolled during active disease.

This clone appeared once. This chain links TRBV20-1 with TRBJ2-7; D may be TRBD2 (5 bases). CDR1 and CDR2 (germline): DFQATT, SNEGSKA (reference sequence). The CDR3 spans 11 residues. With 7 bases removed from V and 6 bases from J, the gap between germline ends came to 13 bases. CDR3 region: CSGLRIGEQYF. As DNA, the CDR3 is TGCAGTGGACTAAGAATCGGCGAGCAGTACTTC.

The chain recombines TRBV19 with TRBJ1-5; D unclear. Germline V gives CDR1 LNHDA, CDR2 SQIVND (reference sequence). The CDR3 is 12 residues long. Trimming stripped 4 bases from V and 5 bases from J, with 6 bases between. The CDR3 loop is CASSTRDQPQHF. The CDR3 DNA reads TGTGCCAGTAGTACGAGGGATCAGCCCCAGCATTTT.

The CDR3 reads CASSPPGNEQFF. As DNA, the CDR3 is TGTGCCAGCAGCCCCCCCGGCAATGAGCAGTTCTTC. The chain is built from TRBV7-3 and TRBJ2-1; no firm D call. Trimming removed 5 bases from V and 6 bases from J, with 8 bases in between. Germline CDR1 reads SGHTA; CDR2 reads FQGTGA. The CDR3 has 12 amino acids.

The chain's CDR3 is CASSLARGQTTLYTDTQYF. CDR3 sequence (DNA): TGCGCCAGCAGCTTGGCCCGTGGACAGACTACTCTATACACAGATACGCAGTATTTT. V and J are TRBV5-1 and TRBJ2-3; weak D call: TRBD1 (6 bases). From germline, CDR1 is SGHRS and CDR2 YFSETQ. The CDR3 consists of 19 residues. Between the trimmed V and J ends, which lost 0 bases and 2 bases, there was a span of 22 bases.

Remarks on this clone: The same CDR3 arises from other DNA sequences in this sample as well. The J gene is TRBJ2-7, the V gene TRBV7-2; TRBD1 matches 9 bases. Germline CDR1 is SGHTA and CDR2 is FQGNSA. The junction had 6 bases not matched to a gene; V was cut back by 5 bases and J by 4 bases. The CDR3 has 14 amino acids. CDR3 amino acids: CASSLGTGYYEQYF. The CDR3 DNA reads TGTGCCAGCAGCCTCGGGACAGGGTATTACGAGCAGTACTTC.

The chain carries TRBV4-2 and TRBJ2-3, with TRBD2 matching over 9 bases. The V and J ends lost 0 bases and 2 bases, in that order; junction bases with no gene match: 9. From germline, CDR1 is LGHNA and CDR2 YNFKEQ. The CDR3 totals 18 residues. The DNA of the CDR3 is TGTGCCAGCAGCCAAGAACCAGCGGGAGGATTGAACACAGATACGCAGTATTTT. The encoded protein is CASSQEPAGGLNTDTQYF.

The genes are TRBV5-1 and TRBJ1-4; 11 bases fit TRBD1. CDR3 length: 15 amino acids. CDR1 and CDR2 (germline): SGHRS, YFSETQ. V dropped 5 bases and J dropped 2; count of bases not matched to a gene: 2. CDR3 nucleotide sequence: TGCGCCAGCAGAGGGACAGGGGGGACTAATGAAAAACTGTTTTTT. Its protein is CASRGTGGTNEKLFF.